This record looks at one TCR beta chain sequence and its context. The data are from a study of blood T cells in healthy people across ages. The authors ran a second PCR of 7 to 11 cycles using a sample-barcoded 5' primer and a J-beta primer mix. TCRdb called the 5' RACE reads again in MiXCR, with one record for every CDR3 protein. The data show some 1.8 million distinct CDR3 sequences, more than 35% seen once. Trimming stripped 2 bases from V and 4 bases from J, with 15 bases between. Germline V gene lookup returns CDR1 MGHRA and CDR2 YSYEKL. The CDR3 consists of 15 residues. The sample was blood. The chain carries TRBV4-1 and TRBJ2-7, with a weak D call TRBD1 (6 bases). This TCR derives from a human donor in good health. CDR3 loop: CASSQTALGGYEQYF. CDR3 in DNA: TGCGCCAGCAGCCAAACTGCCCTAGGGGGTTACGAGCAGTACTTC.